These 26 T cell receptor beta chains were all obtained from the same sample, sequenced in a study of cytomegalovirus exposure and HLA in healthy donors (dated 2017 in TCRdb). The method behind the library was the immunoSEQ multiplex PCR assay. For the multiplex PCR, a mixture combining 60 forward primers for TCR Vbeta segments and 13 reverse primers for TCR Jbeta segments was used. The table was pulled from immuneACCESS by TCRdb, which kept in-frame rearrangements only. Such tables lose some clones; where checked, under half of the loss comes from unresolved V genes, and the rest has no known cause. The sample data list roughly 150,000 clones, and 80% to 85% of these were observed just once. The biggest ten clones account for around 0.93% of the sample. The sequenced material came from PBMCs. These receptors came from a man aged 25-45 years in good health and CMV-seronegative.

The chain links TRBV5-1 to TRBJ2-3; 13 bases agree with TRBD2. The length of the CDR3 is 15 residues. Germline lookup yields CDR1 SGHRS and CDR2 YFSETQ. With 7 bases clipped from V and 2 bases from J, the junction kept 4 bases outside the gene matches. CDR3 nucleotide sequence: TGCGCCAGCCGGACTAGCGGGGGATTCACAGATACGCAGTATTTT. It specifies CASRTSGGFTDTQYF.

This clone is a singleton in its sample. J is TRBJ1-2 and V is TRBV19; a possible D gene is TRBD1 (6 bases). V was pared by 7 bases and J by 4 bases, with 16 bases between. In germline, CDR1 is LNHDA, CDR2 SQIVND (reference sequence). This CDR3 has 14 residues. CDR3 bases: TGTGCCAGTACGGAGGGGGGGGGCTCCTATGGCTACACCTTC. This translates into CASTEGGGSYGYTF.

This sequence joins TRBV9 and TRBJ2-5; D not certain. The CDR3 sequence is 14 residues long. V lost 0 bases and J lost 2, with 8 bases in between. Germline-derived CDR1 and CDR2 are SGDLS and YYNGEE. For the CDR3, the DNA is TGTGCCAGCAGCGTAGGTGGGCAGCAAGAGACCCAGTACTTC. Its protein product is CASSVGGQQETQYF.

In DNA, the CDR3 is TGCGCCAGCGGTATGGGCGCGGGGGGAGGCAATGAGCAGTTCTTC. Translating it yields CASGMGAGGGNEQFF. The chain has TRBV10-1 and TRBJ2-1; 8 positions agree with TRBD2. Per germline, CDR1 WNHNN and CDR2 SYGVQD (reference sequence). This CDR3 region has 15 residues. V lost 8 bases to trimming and J lost 6 bases; unmatched junction nucleotides: 12.

This clone was detected once. This sequence joins TRBV7-8 and TRBJ1-2; 9 bases are a match to TRBD1. The germline V gene encodes CDR1 SGHVS and CDR2 FQNEAQ. V dropped 1 base and J dropped 8; count of bases not matched to a gene: 14. CDR3 length: 17 residues. The CDR3, as DNA: TGTGCCAGCAGCTTAGATGGGACAGGGTTTGGGTTCATGGGCTACACCTTC. This sequence encodes CASSLDGTGFGFMGYTF.

Here the CDR3 DNA reads TGTGCCAGCATAGTACCTAGCGGGAGGACCAAAATGGATACGCAGTATTTT. Amino acid sequence: CASIVPSGRTKMDTQYF. The J gene is TRBJ2-3, the V gene TRBV2; 11 positions match TRBD2. The junction had 15 bases not matched to a gene; V was cut back by 7 bases and J by 6 bases. The CDR3 is 17 residues long. Germline lookup yields CDR1 SNHLY and CDR2 FYNNEI.

This clone was seen once. This sequence joins TRBV5-6 and TRBJ1-6; possibly TRBD1 for D (6 bases). Germline CDR1 SGHDT, CDR2 YYEEEE. Trimming stripped 4 bases from V and 9 bases from J, with 11 bases between. The CDR3 is 13 residues long. The CDR3 sequence is CASSLRTVSPLHF. As DNA, the CDR3 is TGTGCCAGCAGCCTACGGACAGTTTCACCCCTCCACTTT.

The chain combines TRBV14 with TRBJ1-5; 10 bases are shared with TRBD1. After removal of 0 bases from V and 6 bases from J, the junction contained 20 bases not matched to a gene. The CDR3 is 21 amino acids. Germline CDR1 is SGHDN and CDR2 is FVKESK. The CDR3 spells CASSQDVDRTGGALSGQPQHF. CDR3 DNA: TGTGCCAGCAGCCAAGATGTAGACCGGACAGGGGGAGCGTTATCGGGTCAGCCCCAGCATTTT.

The gene calls are TRBV2 and TRBJ2-1; 7 bases map to TRBD2. Trimming removed 11 bases from V and 2 bases from J; junction bases left unmatched: 12. This CDR3 spans 15 amino acids. CDR1 and CDR2 (germline): SNHLY, FYNNEI. The CDR3 is CASSDRLAAYNEQFF. The DNA of the CDR3 is TGTGCCTCCAGTGATAGGCTAGCGGCCTACAATGAGCAGTTCTTC. Filled out from reference TRBV2 and TRBJ2-1, the complete variable domain reads EPEVTQTPSHQVTQMGQEVILRCVPISNHLYFYWYRQILGQKVEFLVSFYNNEISEKSEIFDDQFSVERPDGSNFTLKIRSTKLEDSAMYFCASSDRLAAYNEQFFGPGTRLTVL.

V usage is TRBV30 and J usage is TRBJ2-5; the D is unclear. CDR1 GTSNPN and CDR2 SVGIG come from the germline V gene (reference sequence). Trimming cost V 2 bases and J 5 bases, with 9 bases left between them. The CDR3 length is 12 residues. The CDR3 here is CAWSRTRETQYF. The CDR3 region has the DNA TGTGCCTGGAGTCGAACGCGGGAGACCCAGTACTTC.

The chain carries TRBV29-1 and TRBJ1-2; maybe TRBD1 (6 bases). CDR3 length: 14 residues. Germline loops: CDR1 SQVTM, CDR2 ANQGSEA. Trimming shortened V by 5 bases and J by 3 bases, and 16 bases separated the two germline ends. CDR3 sequence reads: CSVFLQGADYGYTF. The DNA for the CDR3 is TGCAGCGTTTTCCTACAGGGCGCTGACTATGGCTACACCTTC.

The chain is built from TRBV28 and TRBJ2-5, with 11 bases identical to TRBD1. The closer fit of TRBJ2-7 to the DNA end suggests the J call may be wrong. CDR1 is MDHEN and CDR2 is SYDVKM in the germline V gene. The CDR3 contains 15 residues. The CDR3 reads CASIPSGTGGYEQYF. DNA for the CDR3: TGTGCCAGCATCCCAAGCGGGACAGGGGGCTACGAGCAGTACTTC.

The rearrangement links TRBV19 to TRBJ2-5; D remains ambiguous. In germline, CDR1 is LNHDA, CDR2 SQIVND (reference sequence). There are 12 residues in the CDR3. The germline V and J ends were trimmed by 5 bases and 7 bases, with 11 bases remaining between them. The CDR3 loop is CASSVPPRTQYF. CDR3 bases: TGTGCCAGTAGTGTTCCCCCGCGGACCCAGTACTTC.

This clone has just a few counts. J is TRBJ2-1 and V is TRBV9; D might be TRBD2 (6 bases). Germline V CDR1 and CDR2: SGDLS, YYNGEE. The V gene lost 3 bases and the J gene lost 2 bases, with 12 bases spanning the gap. The CDR3 spans 15 residues. The CDR3 coding sequence is TGTGCCAGCAGCGATAGCGGATATACCTACAATGAGCAGTTCTTC. Its protein product is CASSDSGYTYNEQFF.

This clone was detected only a few times. The gene calls are TRBV30 and TRBJ2-3, with 7 bases aligning to TRBD2. Trimming cost V 8 bases and J 1 base; bases outside gene matches: 6. CDR3 length: 13 residues. CDR1 is GTSNPN and CDR2 is SVGIG in the germline V gene (reference sequence). The CDR3 nucleotides read TGTGCCGGGCTAGCGGAGGGCACAGATACGCAGTATTTT. Its protein product is CAGLAEGTDTQYF. The whole variable domain, filled in from reference TRBV30 and TRBJ2-3, reads SQTIHQWPATLVQPVGSPLSLECTVEGTSNPNLYWYRQAAGRGLQLLFYSVGIGQISSEVPQNLSASRPQDRQFILSSKKLLLSDSGFYLCAGLAEGTDTQYFGPGTRLTVL.

V usage is TRBV15 and J usage is TRBJ2-7, with D perhaps TRBD1 (7 bases). Trimming left V 5 bases short and J 2 bases short, with 22 bases between. Germline values: CDR1 LNHNV, CDR2 YYDKDF (reference sequence). This CDR3 contains 17 residues. CDR3 coding DNA: TGTGCCACCAGCCCGCGCGCCGGGGGACAGAATACCTACGAGCAGTACTTC. This sequence encodes CATSPRAGGQNTYEQYF.

The chain combines TRBV19 with TRBJ1-2; no clear D gene. The V and J ends lost 1 base and 8 bases respectively, with 11 bases between them. CDR1 LNHDA and CDR2 SQIVND come from the germline V gene (reference sequence). The CDR3 has 13 residues. CDR3 protein: CASSIVGRSGYTF. The CDR3 DNA sequence: TGTGCCAGTAGTATAGTCGGGAGGAGCGGCTACACCTTC.

CDR3 residues: CASRDGQGWGEAFF. The CDR3 nucleotides read TGCGCCAGCAGGGACGGACAGGGATGGGGTGAAGCTTTCTTT. The gene calls are TRBV5-1 and TRBJ1-1; TRBD1 matches at 8 bases. The CDR3 sequence is 14 residues long. In germline, CDR1 is SGHRS, CDR2 YFSETQ. J lost 7 bases, V lost 5 bases, and 10 bases had no gene match.

The chain recombines TRBV28 with TRBJ2-5, with D perhaps matching TRBD1 (5 bases). V was pared by 5 bases and J by 2 bases, with 15 bases between. This CDR3 has 15 amino acids. The germline V gene encodes CDR1 MDHEN and CDR2 SYDVKM. This CDR3 reads CASSPIPRTQETQYF. The CDR3 bases are TGTGCCAGCAGTCCGATCCCGCGGACACAAGAGACCCAGTACTTC.

The V call is TRBV5-1, the J call TRBJ1-1; the D is unclear. CDR3 length: 18 residues. CDR1 and CDR2 (germline): SGHRS, YFSETQ. The germline V and J ends were trimmed by 4 bases and 1 base, with 23 bases remaining between them. The CDR3 protein is CASSPIPVTPTTNTEAFF. CDR3 coding DNA: TGCGCCAGCAGCCCTATTCCGGTTACACCAACTACGAACACTGAAGCTTTCTTT. Looking up the rest from reference TRBV5-1 and TRBJ1-1 gives the full variable domain: KAGVTQTPRYLIKTRGQQVTLSCSPISGHRSVSWYQQTPGQGLQFLFEYFSETQRNKGNFPGRFSGRQFSNSRSEMNVSTLELGDSALYLCASSPIPVTPTTNTEAFFGQGTRLTVV.

This clone was detected only once. This rearrangement joins TRBV7-8 to TRBJ2-7; D is uncertain. Germline CDR1 SGHVS, CDR2 FQNEAQ. The V and J ends lost 2 bases and 4 bases respectively, with 15 bases between them. The CDR3 extends over 15 amino acids. DNA of the CDR3: TGTGCCAGCAGCTTATCCGACTCTGAGGCGTACGAGCAGTACTTC. The encoded protein is CASSLSDSEAYEQYF.

The chain recombines TRBV7-2 with TRBJ2-7; TRBD2 agrees at 10 bases. From germline, CDR1 is SGHTA and CDR2 FQGNSA. The CDR3 covers 15 residues. With V trimmed by 2 bases and J by 2 bases, 3 bases remained unmatched. In DNA form, the CDR3 reads TGTGCCAGCAGCTTACCTAGCGGGAGTCCCTACGAGCAGTACTTC. It is translated as CASSLPSGSPYEQYF.

The CDR3 DNA reads TGCGCCAGCAGCCAAGAAGCAGGAGGAGATACGCAGTATTTT. This codes for CASSQEAGGDTQYF. This sequence joins TRBV4-1 and TRBJ2-3; weak D call: TRBD2 (5 bases). CDR1 and CDR2 (germline): MGHRA, YSYEKL. V lost 0 bases, J lost 5 bases, and 9 bases lay in between. The CDR3 is 14 amino acids.

This clone was observed once. V and J are TRBV9 and TRBJ1-1; D perhaps matches TRBD1 (5 bases). The germline gives CDR1 SGDLS, CDR2 YYNGEE. The CDR3 sequence is 15 residues long. With 0 bases removed from V and 7 bases from J, the gap between germline ends came to 16 bases. CDR3 loop: CASSVVTRVDFEAFF. The CDR3 bases are TGTGCCAGCAGCGTAGTAACCAGGGTTGATTTTGAAGCTTTCTTT.

The V call is TRBV11-1, the J call TRBJ1-1; possibly TRBD1 for D (6 bases). Trimming left V 5 bases short and J 6 bases short, with 13 bases between. The CDR3 spans 13 residues. Germline loops: CDR1 SGHAT, CDR2 FQDESV (reference sequence). The CDR3 region is CASSPRTVAEAFF. The CDR3 region has the DNA TGTGCCAGCAGCCCGAGGACAGTCGCTGAAGCTTTCTTT.

The chain employs TRBV4-2 and TRBJ2-7, with 7 bases fitting TRBD1. The length of the CDR3 is 14 residues. V gave up 8 bases and J gave up 2 bases; unmatched junction bases: 9. Germline lookup yields CDR1 LGHNA and CDR2 YNFKEQ. The CDR3, as DNA: TGTGCCAGCGGATCCGGGGACAGTACCTACGAGCAGTACTTC. Translating it yields CASGSGDSTYEQYF.